Presented here are 25 T cell receptor beta chains from one specimen sequenced in a study of CD8 T cells in ankylosing spondylitis. TCRdb redid the calling of the 5' RACE reads with MiXCR, one entry per CDR3 protein. The sample lists approximately 150,000 distinct CDR3 sequences; 25% to 35% were seen once. Sequenced input: synovial fluid, either unsorted or a sorted T cell fraction (not recorded which). All receptors derive from a male donor with ankylosing spondylitis.

The chain has TRBV20-1 and TRBJ1-4; TRBD1 matches at 7 bases. The germline V gene encodes CDR1 DFQATT and CDR2 SNEGSKA (reference sequence). V was clipped by 0 bases and J by 7 bases; unmatched bases: 8. This CDR3 spans 15 amino acids. The CDR3 here is CSARDPQGRGEKLFF. The CDR3 nucleotides are TGCAGTGCTAGAGATCCACAGGGGAGGGGTGAAAAACTGTTTTTT.

The genes are TRBV5-5 and TRBJ1-6, with D possibly being TRBD1 (6 bases). The CDR3 is made up of 15 amino acids. Germline CDR1 is SGHKS and CDR2 is YYEKEE (reference sequence). V lost 0 bases and J lost 8, with 12 bases in between. The CDR3 DNA sequence: TGTGCCAGCAGCTTGGCCGGGGGCAGGTATTCACCCCTCCACTTT. Residues: CASSLAGGRYSPLHF.

This clonotype was found a few times. This rearrangement joins TRBV20-1 to TRBJ2-1; 9 positions match TRBD1. There are 15 residues in the CDR3. Germline V lookup: CDR1 DFQATT, CDR2 SNEGSKA (reference sequence). J lost 9 bases, V lost 6 bases, and 15 bases had no gene match. This CDR3 reads CSAAPRDRAASEQFF. The CDR3 region has the DNA TGCAGTGCCGCCCCAAGGGACAGGGCAGCGAGTGAGCAGTTCTTC.

In the case of this clonotype: Its ends do not fully match the called genes, so a read error is possible. V gene TRBV5-8 combines with J gene TRBJ2-1, with D possibly called TRBD1 or TRBD2 (5 bases each). Germline values: CDR1 SGHTS, CDR2 YDEGEE. CDR3 length: 16 residues. The CDR3 here is CASSLGTIRGNNEQFF. The CDR3 nucleotides read TGTGCCAGCAGTTTGGGGACGATCCGGGGTAACAATGAGCAGTTCTTC.

The V and J genes are TRBV29-1 and TRBJ2-3, with D possibly being TRBD1 (5 bases). CDR1 SQVTM and CDR2 ANQGSEA come from the germline V gene. The CDR3 totals 14 residues. V lost 5 bases and J lost 1, with 13 bases in between. CDR3: CSVRQSSGTDTQYF. For the CDR3, the DNA is TGCAGCGTTCGACAGTCCTCGGGCACAGATACGCAGTATTTT.

The chain is built from TRBV25-1 and TRBJ2-2; 7 positions match TRBD2. Germline CDR1 is MGHDK and CDR2 is SYGVNS. The CDR3 is 13 amino acids. V dropped 3 bases and J dropped 7; count of bases not matched to a gene: 2. DNA of the CDR3: TGTGCCAGCAGTGACCGGACTAGCGGGGAGCTGTTTTTT. Translation: CASSDRTSGELFF.

The V call is TRBV15, the J call TRBJ2-3; 13 nucleotides line up with TRBD2. Germline CDR1 is LNHNV and CDR2 is YYDKDF (reference sequence). The CDR3 contains 15 residues. V lost 4 bases, J lost 4 bases, and 2 bases stayed unmatched. The CDR3 bases are TGTGCCACCAGCACCGGGACTAGCGGGGCAGATACGCAGTATTTT. Protein product: CATSTGTSGADTQYF.

The sample holds one count of this clonotype. The chain carries TRBV5-5 and TRBJ2-2; D ambiguous. Per germline, CDR1 SGHKS and CDR2 YYEKEE (reference sequence). Trimming pared 0 bases from V and 0 bases from J, leaving 6 bases between. The CDR3 length is 15 residues. As DNA, the CDR3 is TGTGCCAGCAGCTTGGTACACTCGAACACCGGGGAGCTGTTTTTT. It translates to CASSLVHSNTGELFF.

V is TRBV18 and J is TRBJ2-1; TRBD2 agrees at 8 bases. The CDR3 runs 18 residues. Trimming took 3 bases from V and 0 from J; bases not matched to a gene: 10. Germline-derived CDR1 and CDR2 are KGHSH and LQKENI. CDR3 loop: CASSPLPDSGISYNEQFF. The CDR3 region has the DNA TGTGCCAGCTCACCGCTGCCCGATAGCGGGATCTCCTACAATGAGCAGTTCTTC.

This clonotype turned up a few times. The chain has TRBV20-1 and TRBJ2-3; the D gene is possibly TRBD1 (5 bases). V lost 6 bases, J lost 2 bases, and 9 bases lay in between. The germline gives CDR1 DFQATT, CDR2 SNEGSKA (reference sequence). This CDR3 comprises 12 residues. The CDR3 loop reads CSAPDNTDTQYF. CDR3 bases: TGCAGTGCCCCGGACAACACAGATACGCAGTATTTT.

This clonotype showed up many times. V gene TRBV20-1 combines with J gene TRBJ1-1; D perhaps matches TRBD1 (6 bases). CDR1 is DFQATT and CDR2 is SNEGSKA in the germline V gene (reference sequence). CDR3 size: 11 residues. The V and J ends lost 5 bases and 7 bases respectively, with 11 bases between them. The CDR3 DNA sequence: TGCAGTGCTCCGGGGACATTTGAAGCTTTCTTT. Translated: CSAPGTFEAFF.

In its sample, this clonotype was seen many times. J is TRBJ2-1 and V is TRBV25-1; D is ambiguous. The CDR3 has 12 residues. V dropped 1 base and J dropped 5 bases, with 3 bases sitting between them. From germline, CDR1 is MGHDK and CDR2 SYGVNS. CDR3 in amino acids: CASSESNNEQFF. The CDR3 nucleotides read TGTGCCAGCAGTGAATCTAACAATGAGCAGTTCTTC. Using reference TRBV25-1 and TRBJ2-1 for the parts outside the CDR3, the full variable domain is EADIYQTPRYLVIGTGKKITLECSQTMGHDKMYWYQQDPGMELHLIHYSYGVNSTEKGDLSSESTVSRIRTEHFPLTLESARPSHTSQYLCASSESNNEQFFGPGTRLTVL.

V and J are TRBV3-1 and TRBJ2-1; D ambiguous. Trimming took off 1 base at V and 7 bases at J, with 5 bases between the two ends. The CDR3 contains 12 residues. Per germline, CDR1 LGHDT and CDR2 YNNKEL (reference sequence). The chain's CDR3 is CASSQVGNEQFF. CDR3 in DNA: TGTGCCAGCAGCCAAGTCGGGAATGAGCAGTTCTTC.

This chain links TRBV20-1 with TRBJ2-3, with a possible D match to TRBD2 (6 bases). Germline CDR1 is DFQATT and CDR2 is SNEGSKA (reference sequence). The ends were cut back, 3 bases at V and 3 bases at J, with 16 bases in the middle. The CDR3 totals 15 residues. The CDR3 spells CSASVRESGTDTQYF. CDR3 in DNA: TGCAGTGCTAGTGTCCGGGAGAGTGGGACAGATACGCAGTATTTT.

The chain couples TRBV6-2 or TRBV6-3 to TRBJ2-3; D not resolved. Germline V CDR1 and CDR2: MNHEY, SVGEGT. The CDR3 extends over 16 amino acids. V was cut by 0 bases and J by 2 bases, with 12 bases left in between. The CDR3, as DNA: TGTGCCAGCAGTTACTCGGAACTATCCGCCACAGATACGCAGTATTTT. Its translation is CASSYSELSATDTQYF.

Written as DNA, the CDR3 is TGCAGCGCTTCGGACAGGGAAGCTTTCTTT. Translating gives CSASDREAFF. This chain uses TRBV29-1 with TRBJ1-1; TRBD1 aligns across 7 bases. This CDR3 is built from 10 residues. After removal of 7 bases from V and 8 bases from J, the junction contained 4 bases not matched to a gene. Germline loops: CDR1 SQVTM, CDR2 ANQGSEA.

The chain has TRBV11-3 and TRBJ2-2; 7 positions match TRBD2. With 4 bases clipped from V and 3 bases from J, the junction kept 11 bases outside the gene matches. Germline values: CDR1 SGHNT, CDR2 YENEEA. CDR3 length: 17 residues. CDR3 in amino acids: CASSSPRSGKDTGELFF. The CDR3 DNA reads TGTGCCAGCAGCTCGCCCCGGAGCGGGAAGGACACCGGGGAGCTGTTTTTT. Full variable domain (outside the CDR3, taken from reference TRBV11-3 and TRBJ2-2): EAGVVQSPRYKIIEKKQPVAFWCNPISGHNTLYWYLQNLGQGPELLIRYENEEAVDDSQLPKDRFSAERLKGVDSTLKIQPAELGDSAVYLCASSSPRSGKDTGELFFGEGSRLTVL.

The chain links TRBV7-8 to TRBJ1-1; no clear D. The CDR3 runs 16 residues. CDR1 is SGHVS, CDR2 FQNEAQ, per germline. Deletions cut 0 bases from V and 0 bases from J, with 11 bases between. CDR3 region: CASSLAREKMNTEAFF. CDR3 nucleotide sequence: TGTGCCAGCAGCTTAGCGCGAGAGAAGATGAACACTGAAGCTTTCTTT.

J is TRBJ1-3 and V is TRBV20-1; 7 nucleotides line up with TRBD1. Germline lookup yields CDR1 DFQATT and CDR2 SNEGSKA (reference sequence). Germline trimming cut 5 bases from V and 4 bases from J; bases unmatched to any gene: 17. The CDR3 consists of 17 residues. The CDR3 sequence: CSALSPGQRMTGNTIYF. CDR3 DNA: TGCAGTGCTCTTTCTCCGGGACAGAGGATGACAGGAAACACCATATATTTT.

This clonotype occurred a few times. The chain employs TRBV24-1 and TRBJ2-3; no definite D call. Trimming removed 4 bases from V and 6 bases from J, with 16 bases in between. Germline-derived CDR1 and CDR2 are KGHDR and SFDVKD. The CDR3 is 15 residues long. For the CDR3, the DNA is TGTGCCACCAGTGACCAGACCGGGTCCTTGGATACGCAGTATTTT. It is translated as CATSDQTGSLDTQYF.

This clonotype was counted between two and nine times. V gene TRBV24-1 combines with J gene TRBJ2-1, with unresolved D. CDR1 KGHDR and CDR2 SFDVKD come from the germline V gene. The ends were cut back, 4 bases at V and 0 bases at J, with 15 bases in the middle. This CDR3 region has 17 residues. The CDR3 protein is CATSDPGRSSSYNEQFF. CDR3 bases: TGTGCCACCAGTGACCCCGGACGGTCGAGCTCCTACAATGAGCAGTTCTTC.

This clonotype was picked up a small number of times. V and J are TRBV6-5 and TRBJ2-6, with a possible D match to TRBD1 (6 bases). CDR3 length equals 17 residues. Trimming cost V 4 bases and J 0 bases, with 13 bases left between them. Per the germline V gene, CDR1 is MNHEY and CDR2 is SVGAGI. For the CDR3, the DNA is TGTGCCAGCAGTTCAACCGGGACAACCTCTGGGGCCAACGTCCTGACTTTC. Translated: CASSSTGTTSGANVLTF.

The rearrangement uses TRBV4-1 and TRBJ2-7, with 13 nucleotides matching TRBD2. The germline V gene encodes CDR1 MGHRA and CDR2 YSYEKL. V dropped 8 bases and J dropped 4; count of bases not matched to a gene: 5. This CDR3 comprises 14 residues. The CDR3 is CASRTGLAGYEQYF. The CDR3 DNA is TGCGCCAGCCGCACGGGACTAGCGGGGTACGAGCAGTACTTC.

This clonotype was detected many times. The J gene is TRBJ1-4, the V gene TRBV7-9; D is uncertain. Looked up from germline, CDR1 is SEHNR and CDR2 is FQNEAQ (reference sequence). Between the trimmed V and J ends, which lost 5 bases and 8 bases, there was a span of 18 bases. This CDR3 has 15 residues. CDR3 coding DNA: TGTGCCAGCAGCCCCGGTACCGGGCAGATCGAAAAACTGTTTTTT. Encoded protein: CASSPGTGQIEKLFF. The complete variable domain, with remaining parts taken from reference TRBV7-9 and TRBJ1-4, reads DTGVSQNPRHKITKRGQNVTFRCDPISEHNRLYWYRQTLGQGPEFLTYFQNEAQLEKSRLLSDRFSAERPKGSFSTLEIQRTEQGDSAMYLCASSPGTGQIEKLFFGSGTQLSVL.

The chain links TRBV4-3 to TRBJ1-6, with D tentatively TRBD1 (5 bases). CDR1 LGHNA and CDR2 YSLEER come from the germline V gene. Trimming left V 2 bases short and J 8 bases short, with 10 bases between. This CDR3 has 14 residues. CDR3 sequence (DNA): TGCGCCAGCAGCCAACTGGGGGATTATTCACCCCTCCACTTT. Amino acids: CASSQLGDYSPLHF.